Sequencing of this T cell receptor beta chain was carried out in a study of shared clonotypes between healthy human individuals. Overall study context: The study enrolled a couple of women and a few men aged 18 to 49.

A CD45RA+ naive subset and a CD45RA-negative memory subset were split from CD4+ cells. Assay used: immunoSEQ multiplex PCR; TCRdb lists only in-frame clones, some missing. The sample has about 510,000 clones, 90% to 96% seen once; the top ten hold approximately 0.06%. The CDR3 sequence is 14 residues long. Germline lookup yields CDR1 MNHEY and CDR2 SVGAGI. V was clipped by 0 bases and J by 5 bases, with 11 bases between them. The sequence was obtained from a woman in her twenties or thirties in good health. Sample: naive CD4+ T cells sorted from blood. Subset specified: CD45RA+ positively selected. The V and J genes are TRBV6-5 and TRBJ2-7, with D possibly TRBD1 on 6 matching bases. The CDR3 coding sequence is TGTGCCAGCAGTTACTCCTACAGGGAACACGAGCAGTACTTC. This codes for CASSYSYREHEQYF.